This TCR beta chain was identified in a study of tumor and adjacent non-tumor tissue in lung cancer. A word on this clonotype: A much larger clone differs by one base, so this may be a read error.

The library came from three nested PCR rounds adapted from ARM-PCR protocols. Each CDR3 protein gets one entry after TCRdb re-called the multiplex PCR reads with MiXCR. Of about 75,000 distinct CDR3 sequences detected, nearly 70% appear once; the ten largest clones hold 25% to 30%. No cell sorting was done before RNA was extracted from the tissue. The normal lung tissue was taken more than 3 cm from the tumor edge. Germline assignment: CDR1 MDHEN and CDR2 SYDVKM. V lost 7 bases to trimming and J lost 6 bases; unmatched junction nucleotides: 3. This CDR3 spans 14 amino acids. The gene calls are TRBV28 and TRBJ2-1; TRBD2 matches 13 bases. The sample consisted of distant non-tumor lung tissue. This receptor was identified in a woman between 50 and 59 years old with non-small cell lung cancer. CDR3: CASIGLAGVNEQFF. CDR3 in DNA: TGTGCCAGCATTGGACTAGCGGGAGTCAATGAGCAGTTCTTC. The variable domain in full, completed from reference TRBV28 and TRBJ2-1, reads DVKVTQSSRYLVKRTGEKVFLECVQDMDHENMFWYRQDPGLGLRLIYFSYDVKMKEKGDIPEGYSVSREKKERFSLILESASTNQTSMYLCASIGLAGVNEQFFGPGTRLTVL.